This T cell receptor beta chain emerged from a study of blood T cell repertoires in COVID-19. In the study overall: The origin of the acute and convalescent COVID-19 samples was the United States, Italy and Spain.

As processed by the authors: Reference gene primer amplification yielded estimated nucleated cell counts. The table came from immunoSEQ multiplex PCR; TCRdb's copy has only in-frame clones and leaves some out. The V and J calls and clone size are taken from that table; D and trimming were inferred from the DNA. There are fewer than 500,000 clones in the sample; 80% to 90% occur only once, and approximately 1.5% lies in the top ten. Source material: peripheral blood. The source is a woman in her thirties with active or convalescent COVID-19.

DNA of the CDR3: TGCAGTGCTAAGGGGTGGGCTGAAGCTTTCTTT. Residues: CSAKGWAEAFF. The chain employs TRBV20-1 and TRBJ1-1; possible D gene TRBD1, 5 bases. From germline, CDR1 is DFQATT and CDR2 SNEGSKA (reference sequence). V lost 4 bases and J 6 bases, leaving 9 bases between the germline ends. This CDR3 contains 11 residues.